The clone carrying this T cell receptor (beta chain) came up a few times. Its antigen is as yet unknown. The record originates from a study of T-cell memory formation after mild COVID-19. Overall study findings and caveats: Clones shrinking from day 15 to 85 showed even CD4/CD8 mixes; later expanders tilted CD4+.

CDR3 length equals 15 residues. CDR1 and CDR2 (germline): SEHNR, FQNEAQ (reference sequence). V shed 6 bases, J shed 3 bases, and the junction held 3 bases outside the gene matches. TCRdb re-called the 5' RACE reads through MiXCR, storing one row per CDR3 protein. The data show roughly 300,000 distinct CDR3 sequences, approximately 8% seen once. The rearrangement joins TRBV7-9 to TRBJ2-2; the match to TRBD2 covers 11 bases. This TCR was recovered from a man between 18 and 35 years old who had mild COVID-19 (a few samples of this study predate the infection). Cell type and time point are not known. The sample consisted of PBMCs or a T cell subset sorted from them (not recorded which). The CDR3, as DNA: TGTGCCAGCAGGACTAGCGGGGTCTACACCGGGGAGCTGTTTTTT. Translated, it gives CASRTSGVYTGELFF.